These 4 T cell receptor beta chains were all obtained from the same sample, sequenced in a study of blood T cell repertoires in COVID-19. The assay was immunoSEQ multiplex PCR, and TCRdb's table has in-frame clones only and misses some. Of over 150,000 clones in the sample, around four fifths are singletons; the top ten hold around 7.8%. The sequencing input was PBMCs or T cells enriched from blood (not recorded which). These receptors came from a man aged 45-65 years who had recovered from COVID-19.

The chain joins TRBV7-2 to TRBJ1-6; TRBD1 is a possible D gene (6 bases). The CDR3 consists of 15 residues. V lost 0 bases to trimming and J lost 10 bases, with 13 bases between them. Per germline, CDR1 SGHTA and CDR2 FQGNSA. Here the CDR3 reads CASSLAKTGSSPLHF. DNA of the CDR3: TGTGCCAGCAGCTTAGCTAAGACAGGTTCGTCACCCCTCCACTTT.

The chain recombines TRBV11-2 with TRBJ1-6; D call uncertain. This CDR3 comprises 13 residues. V lost 0 bases to trimming and J lost 7 bases, with 4 bases between them. In germline, CDR1 is SGHAT, CDR2 FQNNGV. The CDR3 DNA follows: TGTGCCAGCAGCTTAGACCCGAATTCACCCCTCCACTTT. It encodes CASSLDPNSPLHF. The full variable domain, in which reference TRBV11-2 and TRBJ1-6 provide the parts outside the CDR3, is EAGVAQSPRYKIIEKRQSVAFWCNPISGHATLYWYQQILGQGPKLLIQFQNNGVVDDSQLPKDRFSAERLKGVDSTLKIQPAKLEDSAVYLCASSLDPNSPLHFGNGTRLTVT.

Notes on this clone: The junction does not match germline at one end; this may be a read error. V gene TRBV11-3 combines with J gene TRBJ2-7; D might be TRBD1 (5 bases). Per the germline V gene, CDR1 is SGHNT and CDR2 is YENEEA. The CDR3 is made up of 14 amino acids. CDR3 sequence reads: CASSLGAGSHEQYF. The CDR3 nucleotides read TGTGCCAGCAGCCTAGGGGCAGGCTCCCACGAGCAGTACTTC. The full variable domain, rest sourced from reference TRBV11-3 and TRBJ2-7, is EAGVVQSPRYKIIEKKQPVAFWCNPISGHNTLYWYLQNLGQGPELLIRYENEEAVDDSQLPKDRFSAERLKGVDSTLKIQPAELGDSAVYLCASSLGAGSHEQYFGPGTRLTVT.

The chain carries TRBV18 and TRBJ1-1; D possibly corresponds to TRBD1 (5 bases). This CDR3 has 14 amino acids. The V and J ends lost 6 bases and 5 bases respectively, with 16 bases between them. The germline V gene encodes CDR1 KGHSH and CDR2 LQKENI. In DNA, the CDR3 is TGTGCCAGCTCCGGGGGACCAGGTGAGACTGAAGCTTTCTTT. It yields the protein CASSGGPGETEAFF.